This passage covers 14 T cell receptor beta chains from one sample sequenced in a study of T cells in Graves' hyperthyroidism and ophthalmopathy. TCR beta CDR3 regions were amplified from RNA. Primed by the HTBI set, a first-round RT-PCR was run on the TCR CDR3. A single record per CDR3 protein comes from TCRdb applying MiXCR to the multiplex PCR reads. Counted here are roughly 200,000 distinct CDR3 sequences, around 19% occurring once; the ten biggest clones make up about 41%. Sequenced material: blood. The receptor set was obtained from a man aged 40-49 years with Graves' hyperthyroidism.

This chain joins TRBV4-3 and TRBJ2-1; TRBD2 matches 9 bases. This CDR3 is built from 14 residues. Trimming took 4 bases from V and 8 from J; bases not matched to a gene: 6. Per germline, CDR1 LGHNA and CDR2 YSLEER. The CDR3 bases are TGCGCCAGCAGCCGCTTTGTAGCGGGGGATGAGCAGTTCTTC. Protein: CASSRFVAGDEQFF.

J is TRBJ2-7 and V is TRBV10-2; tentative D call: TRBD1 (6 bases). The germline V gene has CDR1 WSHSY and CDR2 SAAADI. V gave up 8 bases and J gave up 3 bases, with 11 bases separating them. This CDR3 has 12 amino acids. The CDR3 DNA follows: TGCGCCAGCCGACCGACAGGCTACGAGCAGTACTTC. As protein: CASRPTGYEQYF.

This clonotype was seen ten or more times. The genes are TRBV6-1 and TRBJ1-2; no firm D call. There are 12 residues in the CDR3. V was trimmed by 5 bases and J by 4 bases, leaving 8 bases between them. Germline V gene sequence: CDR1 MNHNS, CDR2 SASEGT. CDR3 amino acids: CASSITVYGYTF. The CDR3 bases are TGTGCCAGCAGTATTACGGTCTATGGCTACACCTTC.

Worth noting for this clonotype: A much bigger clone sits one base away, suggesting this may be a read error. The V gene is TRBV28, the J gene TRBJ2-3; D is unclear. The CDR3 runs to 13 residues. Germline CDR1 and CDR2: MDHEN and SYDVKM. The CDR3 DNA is TGTGTCAGCAGTTTGAGTTCATCCGGCTCGCAGTATTTT. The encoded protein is CVSSLSSSGSQYF.

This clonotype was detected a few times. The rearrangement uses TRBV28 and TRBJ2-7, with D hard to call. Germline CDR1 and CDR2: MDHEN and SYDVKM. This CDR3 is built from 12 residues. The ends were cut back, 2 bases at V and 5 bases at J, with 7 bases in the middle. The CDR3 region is CASSLVGDEQYV. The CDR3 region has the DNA TGTGCCAGCAGTTTAGTAGGTGACGAGCAGTACGTC.

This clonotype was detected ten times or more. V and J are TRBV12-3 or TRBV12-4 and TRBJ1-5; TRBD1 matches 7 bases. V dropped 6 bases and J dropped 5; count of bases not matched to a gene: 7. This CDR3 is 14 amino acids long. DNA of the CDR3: TGTGCCAGCAGCAAAGACAGGGACGATCAGCCCCAGCATTTT. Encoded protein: CASSKDRDDQPQHF.

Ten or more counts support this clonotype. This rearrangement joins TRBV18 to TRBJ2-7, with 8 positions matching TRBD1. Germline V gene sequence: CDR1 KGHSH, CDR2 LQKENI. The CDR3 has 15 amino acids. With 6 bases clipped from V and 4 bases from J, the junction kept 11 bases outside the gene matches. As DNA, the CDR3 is TGTGCCAGCTCGCCCAATCAGGGGGCAGTTTACGAGCAGTACTTC. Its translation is CASSPNQGAVYEQYF.

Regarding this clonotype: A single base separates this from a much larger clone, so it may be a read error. CDR3 loop: CSVRPAGGGSYEQYF. In DNA form, the CDR3 reads TGCAGCGTTCGTCCAGCGGGGGGGGGCTCCTACGAGCAGTACTTC. V and J are TRBV29-1 and TRBJ2-7, with 10 bases aligning to TRBD2. Germline V gene sequence: CDR1 SQVTM, CDR2 ANQGSEA. The CDR3 extends over 15 amino acids. After removal of 5 bases from V and 0 bases from J, the junction contained 7 bases not matched to a gene.

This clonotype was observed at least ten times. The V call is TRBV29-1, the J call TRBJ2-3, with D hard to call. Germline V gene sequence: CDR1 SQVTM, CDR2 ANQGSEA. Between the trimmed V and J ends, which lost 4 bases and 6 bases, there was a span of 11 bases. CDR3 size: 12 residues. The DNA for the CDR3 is TGCAGCGTTGTCCTTTCCACGGATACGCAGTATTTT. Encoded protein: CSVVLSTDTQYF.

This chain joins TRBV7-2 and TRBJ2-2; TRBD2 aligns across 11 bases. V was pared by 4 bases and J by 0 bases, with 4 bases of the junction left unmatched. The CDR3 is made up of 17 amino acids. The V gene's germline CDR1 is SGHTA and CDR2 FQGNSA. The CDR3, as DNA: TGTGCCAGCAGCTCCCGTAGCGGGGGGGCGAACACCGGGGAGCTGTTTTTT. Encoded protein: CASSSRSGGANTGELFF.

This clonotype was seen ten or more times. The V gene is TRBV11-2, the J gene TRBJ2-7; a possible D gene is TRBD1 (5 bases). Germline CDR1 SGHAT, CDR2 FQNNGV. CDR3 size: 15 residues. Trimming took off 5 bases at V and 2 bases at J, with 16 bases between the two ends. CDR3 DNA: TGTGCCAGCAGCCTATTTCCAGGGAATACCTACGAGCAGTACTTC. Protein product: CASSLFPGNTYEQYF.

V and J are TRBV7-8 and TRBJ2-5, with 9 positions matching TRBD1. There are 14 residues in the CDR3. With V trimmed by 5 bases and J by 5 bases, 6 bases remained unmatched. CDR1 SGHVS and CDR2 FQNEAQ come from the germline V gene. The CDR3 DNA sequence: TGTGCCAGCAGCCAGGACAGGGGCGGGGAGACCCAGTACTTC. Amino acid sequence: CASSQDRGGETQYF.

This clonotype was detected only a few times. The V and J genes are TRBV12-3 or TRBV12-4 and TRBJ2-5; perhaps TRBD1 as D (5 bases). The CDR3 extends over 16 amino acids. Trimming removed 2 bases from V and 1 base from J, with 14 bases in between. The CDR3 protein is CASSLRVGVGQETQYF. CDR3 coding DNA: TGTGCCAGCAGTTTAAGGGTAGGGGTTGGCCAAGAGACCCAGTACTTC.

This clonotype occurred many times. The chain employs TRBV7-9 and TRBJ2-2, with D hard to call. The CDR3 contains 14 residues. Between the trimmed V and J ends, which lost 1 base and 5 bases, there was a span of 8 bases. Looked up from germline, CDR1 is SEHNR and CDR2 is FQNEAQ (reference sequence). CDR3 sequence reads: CASSLVVTTGELFF. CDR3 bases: TGTGCCAGCAGCTTAGTTGTAACGACCGGGGAGCTGTTTTTT.